One sample yielded the 6 T cell receptor beta chains listed below, sequenced in a study of T cells in localized non-small cell lung cancer. Here immunoSEQ multiplex PCR was the method, and the copy in TCRdb shows in-frame clones only, minus some. The data hold under 70,000 clones, with 70% to 90% observed a single time. This sample comprised peripheral blood, obtained before any cancer treatment. These receptors came from a woman between 35 and 70 years old with stage I lung adenocarcinoma.

The V and J genes are TRBV30 and TRBJ2-5; D not resolved. The V end was cut by 0 bases, the J end by 2 bases, with 7 bases between. There are 13 residues in the CDR3. CDR1 GTSNPN and CDR2 SVGIG come from the germline V gene (reference sequence). CDR3 in amino acids: CAWSVGLQETQYF. CDR3 bases: TGTGCCTGGAGTGTAGGCCTACAAGAGACCCAGTACTTC.

The chain joins TRBV7-2 to TRBJ2-3; D is undetermined. The length of the CDR3 is 11 residues. Looked up from germline, CDR1 is SGHTA and CDR2 is FQGNSA. V was cut by 1 base and J by 8 bases, with 4 bases left in between. The CDR3 region is CASSLVGTQYF. CDR3 bases: TGTGCCAGCAGCTTAGTGGGTACGCAGTATTTT. The full variable domain, with the rest looked up from reference TRBV7-2 and TRBJ2-3, is GAGVSQSPSNKVTEKGKDVELRCDPISGHTALYWYRQSLGQGLEFLIYFQGNSAPDKSGLPSDRFSAERTGGSVSTLTIQRTQQEDSAVYLCASSLVGTQYFGPGTRLTVL.

This clone was seen just once. The rearrangement uses TRBV4-1 and TRBJ2-7; possibly TRBD2 for D (5 bases). CDR3 length equals 16 residues. Germline CDR1 is MGHRA and CDR2 is YSYEKL. V was pared by 4 bases and J by 3 bases, with 19 bases between. The CDR3 bases are TGCGCCAGCAGCCTAAGGACTTCGGTCTCGGTCTACGAGCAGTACTTC. Encoded protein: CASSLRTSVSVYEQYF.

The chain links TRBV10-2 to TRBJ2-5; 9 positions match TRBD1. Trimming took 6 bases from V and 5 from J; bases not matched to a gene: 7. The CDR3 length is 14 residues. Germline lookup yields CDR1 WSHSY and CDR2 SAAADI. The CDR3 nucleotides are TGCGCCAGCAGGCCCGGACAGGGGTTCGAGACCCAGTACTTC. This codes for CASRPGQGFETQYF.

The rearrangement links TRBV14 to TRBJ2-1, with 7 bases aligning to TRBD1. V was clipped by 4 bases and J by 3 bases; unmatched bases: 6. Germline V gene lookup returns CDR1 SGHDN and CDR2 FVKESK. The CDR3 loop spans 15 amino acids. This chain's CDR3 is CASSPTGIGYNEQFF. CDR3 nucleotide sequence: TGTGCCAGCAGCCCGACAGGGATCGGCTACAATGAGCAGTTCTTC.

The chain links TRBV6-1 to TRBJ1-1; TRBD1 is a possible D gene (5 bases). CDR3 length: 13 residues. Germline V lookup: CDR1 MNHNS, CDR2 SASEGT. V lost 2 bases and J lost 10, with 14 bases in between. The CDR3 region has the DNA TGTGCCAGCAGTGAATTAGGGGTTTCCGCAGCTTTCTTT. Its translation: CASSELGVSAAFF.